The 31 T cell receptor beta chains below were found in one sample sequenced in a study of blood T cell repertoires in COVID-19. Data came from immunoSEQ multiplex PCR; TCRdb stores just in-frame clones and leaves some out. Among about 290,000 clones, approximately 86% were seen once, and the ten largest hold 4.1%. Input material: peripheral blood. The source of these receptors is a woman aged 45-65 years with active or convalescent COVID-19.

The chain recombines TRBV7-9 with TRBJ2-3; TRBD1 matches 7 bases. This CDR3 has 14 amino acids. CDR1 SEHNR and CDR2 FQNEAQ come from the germline V gene (reference sequence). J lost 6 bases, V lost 5 bases, and 8 bases had no gene match. CDR3 sequence: CASSKTGSGDTQYF. CDR3 nucleotides: TGTGCCAGCAGCAAGACAGGGTCAGGGGATACGCAGTATTTT.

About this clone: Other DNA sequences in the same sample also yield this CDR3. The CDR3 spells CASTSGTAYGYTF. The CDR3 nucleotides are TGTGCCAGCACCTCAGGGACAGCCTATGGCTACACCTTC. This sequence joins TRBV6-5 and TRBJ1-2, with 7 nucleotides matching TRBD1. Germline CDR1 and CDR2: MNHEY and SVGAGI. This CDR3 has 13 residues. Trimming took 7 bases from V and 4 from J; bases not matched to a gene: 6.

V is TRBV7-9 and J is TRBJ1-3; TRBD1 agrees at 7 bases. Germline V gene data show CDR1 as SEHNR and CDR2 as FQNEAQ (reference sequence). V lost 4 bases, J lost 1 base, and 10 bases stayed unmatched. CDR3 length equals 17 residues. CDR3 bases: TGTGCCAGCAGCTCGCAGGGGGTTACTTTTTCTGGAAACACCATATATTTT. Residues: CASSSQGVTFSGNTIYF.

The rearrangement uses TRBV4-2 and TRBJ2-5; 9 nucleotides match TRBD2. Trimming cost V 2 bases and J 5 bases; bases outside gene matches: 6. The CDR3 consists of 15 residues. Looked up from germline, CDR1 is LGHNA and CDR2 is YNFKEQ. The CDR3 region is CASSQKGGREETQYF. In DNA form, the CDR3 reads TGTGCCAGCAGCCAAAAGGGCGGGAGGGAGGAGACCCAGTACTTC.

This sequence joins TRBV6-5 and TRBJ1-5; D is unresolved. Germline V gives CDR1 MNHEY, CDR2 SVGAGI. This CDR3 has 16 residues. V dropped 4 bases and J dropped 3 bases, with 16 bases sitting between them. This CDR3 is CASSSSGHRANQPQHF. As DNA, the CDR3 is TGTGCCAGCAGTTCCTCGGGCCATCGCGCCAATCAGCCCCAGCATTTT.

V gene TRBV20-1 combines with J gene TRBJ1-5; D is uncertain. The V end was cut by 3 bases, the J end by 0 bases, with 6 bases between. Germline V gene lookup returns CDR1 DFQATT and CDR2 SNEGSKA (reference sequence). The CDR3 totals 13 residues. For the CDR3, the DNA is TGCAGTGCTAGTGGCTATAGCAATCAGCCCCAGCATTTT. Its translation: CSASGYSNQPQHF.

This sequence joins TRBV28 and TRBJ1-4, with TRBD1 as a possible D gene (5 bases). Germline CDR1 MDHEN, CDR2 SYDVKM. The V end lost 8 bases, the J end lost 2 bases, and 21 bases lay between the germline ends. The CDR3 length is 17 residues. DNA of the CDR3: TGTGCCAGCTTTGGGGGGTTTTGGGTAGGGACTAATGAAAAACTGTTTTTT. Its protein is CASFGGFWVGTNEKLFF.

V gene TRBV3-1 (or the pseudogene TRBV3-2) combines with J gene TRBJ1-2; the match to TRBD1 covers 8 bases. The CDR3 extends over 14 amino acids. Trimming at V came to 4 bases and at J to 2 bases, leaving 3 bases not matched to a gene. Germline-derived CDR1 and CDR2 are LGHDT and YNNKEL (reference sequence). CDR3 nucleotide sequence: TGTGCCAGCAGCCGACAGGGGTTCAACTATGGCTACACCTTC. This encodes CASSRQGFNYGYTF.

The V call is TRBV12-3 or TRBV12-4, the J call TRBJ1-6; tentative D call: TRBD1 (6 bases). CDR3 length equals 13 residues. The ends were cut back, 6 bases at V and 11 bases at J, with 14 bases in the middle. CDR3 sequence reads: CASRTTQGTPLHF. The CDR3 DNA reads as TGTGCCAGCAGAACCACACAGGGTACACCCCTCCACTTT.

The gene calls are TRBV5-1 and TRBJ1-2; possibly TRBD1 for D (6 bases). V was clipped by 5 bases and J by 4 bases, with 15 bases between them. Germline CDR1 and CDR2: SGHRS and YFSETQ. This CDR3 comprises 14 residues. Here the CDR3 reads CASSGGPQGYGYTF. In nucleotides, the CDR3 is TGCGCCAGCAGTGGGGGACCACAGGGCTATGGCTACACCTTC.

V is TRBV25-1 and J is TRBJ1-5, with a tentative D call TRBD1 (5 bases). The CDR3 has 12 amino acids. Germline-derived CDR1 and CDR2 are MGHDK and SYGVNS. V was shortened by 6 bases and J by 6 bases, with 9 bases between the two germline ends. The CDR3: CASSSGRQPQHF. The CDR3 region has the DNA TGTGCCAGCAGCTCAGGGCGTCAGCCCCAGCATTTT.

The gene calls are TRBV6-2 or TRBV6-3 and TRBJ2-3; D is unclear. Germline V CDR1 and CDR2: MNHEY, SVGEGT. The CDR3 runs 12 residues. Trimming cost V 5 bases and J 4 bases, with 7 bases left between them. The CDR3 protein is CASSRSPDTQYF. The CDR3 nucleotides read TGTGCCAGCAGTCGTTCCCCAGATACGCAGTATTTT.

In nucleotides, the CDR3 is TGCGCCAGCAGTAACGGTCGTAACACCGGGGAGCTGTTTTTT. It translates to CASSNGRNTGELFF. The V call is TRBV5-1, the J call TRBJ2-2, with D unclear. V was pared by 5 bases and J by 2 bases, with 10 bases between. In germline, CDR1 is SGHRS, CDR2 YFSETQ. The CDR3 consists of 14 residues. Full variable domain (rest looked up from reference TRBV5-1 and TRBJ2-2): KAGVTQTPRYLIKTRGQQVTLSCSPISGHRSVSWYQQTPGQGLQFLFEYFSETQRNKGNFPGRFSGRQFSNSRSEMNVSTLELGDSALYLCASSNGRNTGELFFGEGSRLTVL.

This clone was counted a few times. The chain combines TRBV5-5 with TRBJ2-4; 14 nucleotides line up with TRBD2. This CDR3 comprises 16 residues. Germline values: CDR1 SGHKS, CDR2 YYEKEE (reference sequence). The V gene end was trimmed by 3 bases and the J gene end by 3 bases; junction bases not matched to a gene: 2. The CDR3 loop reads CASSYGLAGGKNIQYF. The CDR3 DNA reads as TGTGCCAGCAGCTACGGACTAGCGGGAGGCAAAAACATTCAGTACTTC.

This chain links TRBV11-3 with TRBJ2-1; TRBD2 agrees at 10 bases. The V segment lost 4 bases and the J segment 5 bases; nucleotides outside the gene matches: 11. The CDR3 is 17 amino acids. Germline V lookup: CDR1 SGHNT, CDR2 YENEEA. CDR3 sequence: CASSSHLRTSGDNEQFF. As DNA, the CDR3 is TGTGCCAGCAGCTCCCACCTTAGGACTAGCGGCGACAATGAGCAGTTCTTC. Full variable domain (rest looked up from reference TRBV11-3 and TRBJ2-1): EAGVVQSPRYKIIEKKQPVAFWCNPISGHNTLYWYLQNLGQGPELLIRYENEEAVDDSQLPKDRFSAERLKGVDSTLKIQPAELGDSAVYLCASSSHLRTSGDNEQFFGPGTRLTVL.

The genes are TRBV9 and TRBJ2-1; D may be TRBD2 (6 bases). V lost 0 bases and J 2 bases, leaving 9 bases between the germline ends. This CDR3 comprises 15 residues. Germline-derived CDR1 and CDR2 are SGDLS and YYNGEE. CDR3 region: CASSVGLGPYNEQFF. The CDR3 DNA reads TGTGCCAGCAGCGTAGGACTAGGCCCCTACAATGAGCAGTTCTTC.

CDR3: CASSPPSQPTSAGTKAFF. CDR3 bases: TGTGCCAGCTCACCACCTTCTCAACCAACATCGGCCGGGACTAAAGCTTTCTTT. J is TRBJ1-1 and V is TRBV18; possibly TRBD1 for D (5 bases). Trimming cost V 0 bases and J 9 bases, with 26 bases left between them. CDR3 length equals 18 residues. Germline values: CDR1 KGHSH, CDR2 LQKENI.

The genes are TRBV2 and TRBJ2-5; D not certain. V lost 7 bases, J lost 1 base, and 13 bases lay in between. This CDR3 has 14 amino acids. The V gene's germline CDR1 is SNHLY and CDR2 FYNNEI. CDR3: CASTFGFSQETQYF. The CDR3 nucleotides read TGTGCCAGCACCTTTGGTTTCAGCCAAGAGACCCAGTACTTC.

As regards this clone: The identical CDR3 is also encoded by other nucleotide sequences in the sample. The J gene is TRBJ2-2, the V gene TRBV5-4; D not resolved. This CDR3 has 15 amino acids. V gave up 0 bases and J gave up 0 bases, with 6 bases separating them. Germline V gene lookup returns CDR1 SGHNT and CDR2 YYREEE (reference sequence). CDR3 DNA sequence: TGTGCCAGCAGCTTGGCGGGTGCGAACACCGGGGAGCTGTTTTTT. Translated, it gives CASSLAGANTGELFF.

The chain links TRBV7-2 to TRBJ1-1; TRBD1 matches at 8 bases. With 3 bases clipped from V and 3 bases from J, the junction kept 6 bases outside the gene matches. The CDR3 is 15 residues long. The germline V gene encodes CDR1 SGHTA and CDR2 FQGNSA. The CDR3 loop reads CASSLAGGQYTEAFF. CDR3 nucleotides: TGTGCCAGCAGCTTGGCAGGGGGCCAATACACTGAAGCTTTCTTT.

This clone appeared once. The genes are TRBV12-3 or TRBV12-4 and TRBJ1-2; a possible D gene is TRBD1 (5 bases). The CDR3 is 11 amino acids. V lost 11 bases and J 5 bases, leaving 12 bases between the germline ends. This CDR3 reads CASGTFYGYTF. In DNA form, the CDR3 reads TGTGCCTCGGGGACTTTTTATGGCTACACCTTC.

The CDR3 sequence: CASTARGYGSTGELFF. The DNA of the CDR3 is TGCGCCAGCACCGCTCGGGGCTACGGGAGCACCGGGGAGCTGTTTTTT. J is TRBJ2-2 and V is TRBV5-1; possible D gene TRBD2, 6 bases. Germline lookup yields CDR1 SGHRS and CDR2 YFSETQ. CDR3 length: 16 residues. V shed 6 bases and J shed 4 bases, with 19 bases lying between them.

The CDR3 region is CASSQGTHSGELFF. The CDR3, as DNA: TGTGCCAGCAGCCAAGGGACTCATTCCGGGGAGCTGTTTTTT. The gene calls are TRBV3-1 (or the pseudogene TRBV3-2) and TRBJ2-2, with D possibly TRBD2 on 5 matching bases. CDR1 is LGHDT and CDR2 is YNNKEL in the germline V gene (reference sequence). This CDR3 region has 14 residues. V gave up 1 base and J gave up 6 bases, with 9 bases separating them.

V gene TRBV3-1 (or the pseudogene TRBV3-2) combines with J gene TRBJ2-1; D might be TRBD1 (5 bases). The CDR3 is 16 residues long. Trimming took off 4 bases at V and 4 bases at J, with 17 bases between the two ends. From germline, CDR1 is LGHDT and CDR2 YNNKEL (reference sequence). CDR3 protein: CASSPFVRVEYNEQFF. CDR3 nucleotide sequence: TGTGCCAGCAGCCCTTTCGTCAGGGTAGAATACAATGAGCAGTTCTTC.

The chain joins TRBV9 to TRBJ2-7; TRBD2 is a possible D gene (6 bases). CDR1 and CDR2 (germline): SGDLS, YYNGEE. V gave up 4 bases and J gave up 2 bases, with 28 bases separating them. This CDR3 is 19 amino acids long. The CDR3 sequence is CASSRKPPTSSGTPYEQYF. The CDR3 coding sequence is TGTGCCAGCAGCAGGAAACCCCCCACTAGCTCCGGGACCCCCTACGAGCAGTACTTC.

The chain joins TRBV7-2 to TRBJ2-5; D gene ambiguous. Trimming removed 4 bases at V and 5 bases at J, with 11 bases between. This CDR3 has 13 amino acids. Germline-derived CDR1 and CDR2 are SGHTA and FQGNSA. CDR3 region: CASSSSYLETQYF. In nucleotides, the CDR3 is TGTGCCAGCAGCTCTAGTTACTTGGAGACCCAGTACTTC.

The J gene is TRBJ1-2, the V gene TRBV27, with TRBD1 identical over 10 bases. With V trimmed by 6 bases and J by 7 bases, 11 bases remained unmatched. Germline assignment: CDR1 MNHEY and CDR2 SMNVEV (reference sequence). CDR3 size: 15 residues. The CDR3 DNA is TGTGCCAGCAGACTCCGGGGACAGGGGCTCGGTGGCTACACCTTC. Its protein product is CASRLRGQGLGGYTF.

CDR3 sequence (DNA): TGTGCCAGCAGTGAATTAAAGGACACCTATGGCTACACCTTC. This gives the protein CASSELKDTYGYTF. The gene calls are TRBV2 and TRBJ1-2; TRBD1 is a possible D gene (5 bases). This CDR3 spans 14 amino acids. From germline, CDR1 is SNHLY and CDR2 FYNNEI. V lost 2 bases and J 4 bases, leaving 11 bases between the germline ends.

CDR3 region: CASSPGQGAWGYTF. CDR3 nucleotide sequence: TGCGCCAGCAGCCCCGGACAGGGGGCGTGGGGCTACACCTTC. The chain carries TRBV5-1 and TRBJ1-2; 11 nucleotides line up with TRBD1. The germline CDR1 and CDR2 sequences are SGHRS and YFSETQ. The CDR3 has 14 amino acids. Trimming at V came to 4 bases and at J to 8 bases, leaving 7 bases not matched to a gene.

This clone was found once. The V call is TRBV6-5, the J call TRBJ2-5, with D perhaps matching TRBD2 (5 bases). Looked up from germline, CDR1 is MNHEY and CDR2 is SVGAGI. V lost 0 bases to trimming and J lost 4 bases, with 6 bases between them. The length of the CDR3 is 13 residues. The CDR3 protein is CASSYSEGETQYF. The CDR3 DNA reads as TGTGCCAGCAGTTACTCTGAGGGAGAGACCCAGTACTTC.

The chain uses TRBV7-3 and TRBJ2-3; 10 nucleotides align to TRBD2. Trimming at V came to 5 bases and at J to 5 bases, leaving 4 bases not matched to a gene. The length of the CDR3 is 14 residues. The germline V gene has CDR1 SGHTA and CDR2 FQGTGA. CDR3 region: CASSQGLALDTQYF. CDR3 nucleotides: TGTGCCAGCAGCCAGGGACTAGCGTTAGATACGCAGTATTTT.